The rows below give T cell receptor beta chains drawn from one sample of a study of blood T cell repertoires in COVID-19. Method: immunoSEQ multiplex PCR; TCRdb's copy keeps in-frame clones and lacks some. The sample carries about 250,000 clones, approximately 91% recorded once. The specimen sequenced was peripheral blood. These receptor sequences come from a man aged 30 to 39 with COVID-19, enrolled during active disease. CDR3s include the opening cysteine and the closing phenylalanine or tryptophan. Each record gives: D gene, J gene, clone size, V gene, CDR3 DNA, CDR3 protein. D genes are given only for firm matches. Not all rows give a size; the values are once, few, many and, for expanded clones, a class.

d_call: .
j_call: TRBJ2-4
clone_size: .
v_call: TRBV7-2
cdr3_nt: TGTGCCAGCAGCGCCGGGGGTTCCAAAAACATTCAGTACTTC
cdr3_aa: CASSAGGSKNIQYF

d_call: TRBD2
j_call: TRBJ2-2
clone_size: .
v_call: TRBV11-3
cdr3_nt: TGTGCCAGCAGCTACGGGGGGACTAAGTCTACCGGGGAGCTGTTTTTT
cdr3_aa: CASSYGGTKSTGELFF

d_call: .
j_call: TRBJ2-1
clone_size: .
v_call: TRBV27
cdr3_nt: TGTGCCAGCAGTTTATCGGAGTACAATGAGCAGTTCTTC
cdr3_aa: CASSLSEYNEQFF

d_call: .
j_call: TRBJ1-6
clone_size: .
v_call: TRBV6-5
cdr3_nt: TGTGCCAGCAGTTACGGGAGCGTGGGAGACTCACCCCTCCACTTT
cdr3_aa: CASSYGSVGDSPLHF

d_call: .
j_call: TRBJ1-3
clone_size: .
v_call: TRBV5-1
cdr3_nt: TGCGCCAGCAGCTTGAACTCCTTCGGAAACACCATATATTTT
cdr3_aa: CASSLNSFGNTIYF

d_call: .
j_call: TRBJ1-1
clone_size: .
v_call: TRBV7-3
cdr3_nt: TGTGCCAGCAGCCAGAGCACGGGCAGGGGCGAAGAAGCTTTCTTT
cdr3_aa: CASSQSTGRGEEAFF

d_call: .
j_call: TRBJ1-6
clone_size: .
v_call: TRBV6-4
cdr3_nt: TGTGCCAGCAGTGAGGCAGTGGGCGATAATTCACCCCTCCACTTT
cdr3_aa: CASSEAVGDNSPLHF

d_call: TRBD2
j_call: TRBJ2-3
clone_size: .
v_call: TRBV5-6
cdr3_nt: TGTGCCAGCAGCTTGGTACTAGCGGGGGGCACGGGGACAGATACGCAGTATTTT
cdr3_aa: CASSLVLAGGTGTDTQYF

d_call: TRBD1
j_call: TRBJ1-2
clone_size: .
v_call: TRBV20-1
cdr3_nt: TGCAGTGCAACAGGGGCGGGTGGCTACACCTTC
cdr3_aa: CSATGAGGYTF

d_call: .
j_call: TRBJ1-6
clone_size: .
v_call: TRBV6-5
cdr3_nt: TGTGCCAGCGACTGGACAACTAATTCACCCCTCCACTTT
cdr3_aa: CASDWTTNSPLHF

d_call: TRBD2
j_call: TRBJ2-2
clone_size: .
v_call: TRBV7-9
cdr3_nt: TGTGCCAGCAGCTCGACGGCGGGGGGTACTATGAACACCGGGGAGCTGTTTTTT
cdr3_aa: CASSSTAGGTMNTGELFF

d_call: TRBD1
j_call: TRBJ1-5
clone_size: .
v_call: TRBV7-3
cdr3_nt: TGTGCCAGCAGCTTGGGACAGTATCAGCCCCAGCATTTT
cdr3_aa: CASSLGQYQPQHF

d_call: .
j_call: TRBJ1-5
clone_size: .
v_call: TRBV4-1
cdr3_nt: TGCGCCAGCAGCCAAGCTGACAGACGCAATCAGCCCCAGCATTTT
cdr3_aa: CASSQADRRNQPQHF

d_call: .
j_call: TRBJ2-5
clone_size: once
v_call: TRBV11-2
cdr3_nt: TGTGCCAGCAGCTCCGGCGGGCGACGGCTTGAAGGAGAGACCCAGTACTTC
cdr3_aa: CASSSGGRRLEGETQYF